The source of this TCR beta chain is a study of early T cells in non-severe SARS-CoV-2 infection. Study context: Sequencing of unsorted whole blood was done on bulk RNA, leaving chains unpaired.

This clonotype was recorded at least ten times. What it binds is unknown. The CDR3 has 15 amino acids. In germline, CDR1 is SGHVS, CDR2 FNYEAQ. V lost 2 bases and J 10 bases, leaving 15 bases between the germline ends. cDNA molecules, individually, were tagged with unique molecular identifiers. TCRdb analysed the 5' RACE reads with MiXCR anew, one entry per CDR3 protein. The data contain 98,000 or so distinct CDR3 sequences, about an eighth of them seen just once; the ten biggest clones take up nearly 4.5%. Points from the study as a whole: The VDJdb matching leaned toward anti-spike CD8 responses and overlooked private and CD4 specificities.

The sequence derives from an adult who was a healthcare worker with PCR-confirmed SARS-CoV-2 infection or an uninfected control (not recorded which). This specimen was whole blood, taken at baseline. V gene TRBV7-6 combines with J gene TRBJ1-6; D remains ambiguous. The CDR3 sequence is CASSLLLGPGSPLHF. The CDR3 bases are TGTGCCAGCAGCTTATTGCTGGGTCCGGGGTCACCCCTCCACTTT.